Below, 12 T cell receptor beta chains from the same sample are listed, as sequenced in a study of regulatory T cells in long-lasting Graves disease. This sample's time point: newly diagnosed GD, antithyroid drugs for less than 3 months. TCR sequences were obtained from RNA taken from PBMCs. With iRepertoire HTBI primers and Arm-PCR of CDR3 regions, TCR beta libraries were built. TCRdb used MiXCR to reprocess the multiplex PCR reads, holding one entry per CDR3 protein. This sample carries 400,000 to 650,000 distinct CDR3 sequences, roughly 16% of them seen once, and the ten largest clones take approximately 25%. These data also formed part of another study, on T cells in Graves' hyperthyroidism and ophthalmopathy.

The specimen comprised peripheral blood mononuclear cells (PBMCs), sampled at new diagnosis, from a patient treated with antithyroid drugs. The receptors shown here come from a woman aged 35-65 years with Graves disease.

V and J are TRBV29-1 and TRBJ1-5; 8 bases agree with TRBD1. V shed 4 bases, J shed 4 bases, and the junction held 3 bases outside the gene matches. Germline CDR1 and CDR2: SQVTM and ANQGSEA. The CDR3 totals 13 residues. The CDR3 nucleotides are TGCAGCGTTGCGGGGGACAGGAATCAGCCCCAGCATTTT. Residues: CSVAGDRNQPQHF.

V is TRBV19 and J is TRBJ2-5; D may correspond to TRBD1 or TRBD2 (5 bases each). CDR3 length: 13 amino acids. V gave up 3 bases and J gave up 5 bases, with 10 bases separating them. Germline lookup yields CDR1 LNHDA and CDR2 SQIVND (reference sequence). CDR3 residues: CASSISREETQYF. CDR3 DNA sequence: TGTGCCAGTAGTATTTCCAGGGAGGAGACCCAGTACTTC. The whole variable domain, filled in from reference TRBV19 and TRBJ2-5, reads DGGITQSPKYLFRKEGQNVTLSCEQNLNHDAMYWYRQDPGQGLRLIYYSQIVNDFQKGDIAEGYSVSREKKESFPLTVTSAQKNPTAFYLCASSISREETQYFGPGTRLLVL.

This clonotype was observed at least ten times. The CDR3 protein is CASSADTWRYNEQFF. The DNA for the CDR3 is TGTGCCAGCAGCGCTGACACCTGGAGGTACAATGAGCAGTTCTTC. This rearrangement joins TRBV11-2 to TRBJ2-1; the D gene is possibly TRBD2 (5 bases). The V gene lost 5 bases and the J gene lost 4 bases, with 15 bases spanning the gap. CDR3 size: 15 residues. CDR1 and CDR2 from the germline V gene are SGHAT and FQNNGV.

The chain is built from TRBV20-1 and TRBJ1-1; 7 bases fit TRBD1. Germline trimming cut 6 bases from V and 2 bases from J; bases unmatched to any gene: 12. The CDR3 contains 15 residues. Germline-derived CDR1 and CDR2 are DFQATT and SNEGSKA (reference sequence). CDR3 nucleotides: TGCAGTGCAGAGACAGGGAGGAGATTAAACACTGAAGCTTTCTTT. Its protein product is CSAETGRRLNTEAFF.

This clonotype showed up many times. The genes are TRBV5-1 and TRBJ2-2, with D unresolved. The germline V gene encodes CDR1 SGHRS and CDR2 YFSETQ. Trimming pared 0 bases from V and 3 bases from J, leaving 9 bases between. This CDR3 is built from 15 residues. The CDR3 bases are TGCGCCAGCAGCTTGGACTACGGCGACACCGGGGAGCTGTTTTTT. This gives the protein CASSLDYGDTGELFF. Looking up the rest from reference TRBV5-1 and TRBJ2-2 gives the full variable domain: KAGVTQTPRYLIKTRGQQVTLSCSPISGHRSVSWYQQTPGQGLQFLFEYFSETQRNKGNFPGRFSGRQFSNSRSEMNVSTLELGDSALYLCASSLDYGDTGELFFGEGSRLTVL.

The V and J genes are TRBV19 and TRBJ2-7, with D maybe TRBD1 (6 bases). CDR3 size: 16 residues. V was shortened by 2 bases and J by 3 bases, with 17 bases between the two germline ends. The V gene's germline CDR1 is LNHDA and CDR2 SQIVND (reference sequence). For the CDR3, the DNA is TGTGCCAGTAGTATACCCTCTACACAGGGAAGCTACGAGCAGTACTTC. Protein sequence: CASSIPSTQGSYEQYF. The variable domain in full, with the rest retrieved from reference TRBV19 and TRBJ2-7, is DGGITQSPKYLFRKEGQNVTLSCEQNLNHDAMYWYRQDPGQGLRLIYYSQIVNDFQKGDIAEGYSVSREKKESFPLTVTSAQKNPTAFYLCASSIPSTQGSYEQYFGPGTRLTVT.

The J gene is TRBJ2-3, the V gene TRBV11-2; 11 bases are a match to TRBD2. The CDR3 totals 17 residues. The junction had 11 bases not matched to a gene; V was cut back by 5 bases and J by 4 bases. Germline-derived CDR1 and CDR2 are SGHAT and FQNNGV. CDR3 sequence (DNA): TGTGCCAGCAGCCCCAGGGCTAGCGGGGGGTCGGCAGATACGCAGTATTTT. This encodes CASSPRASGGSADTQYF.

This clonotype was seen at least ten times. V and J are TRBV6-1 and TRBJ1-1; the match to TRBD1 covers 7 bases. The CDR3 is 14 amino acids. Germline V gene lookup returns CDR1 MNHNS and CDR2 SASEGT. The junction had 7 bases not matched to a gene; V was cut back by 6 bases and J by 3 bases. The DNA for the CDR3 is TGTGCCAGCAGGCTGGAACAGGGGCACACTGAAGCTTTCTTT. The encoded protein is CASRLEQGHTEAFF.

This clonotype turned up a few times. This chain links TRBV27 with TRBJ1-6; 9 positions agree with TRBD1. J lost 9 bases, V lost 9 bases, and 9 bases had no gene match. Per germline, CDR1 MNHEY and CDR2 SMNVEV (reference sequence). The CDR3 has 14 amino acids. The CDR3 DNA is TGTGCCAGTAAACCCGGGACAGGGAGTTCACCCCTCCACTTT. It yields the protein CASKPGTGSSPLHF.

This clonotype came up many times. J is TRBJ2-1 and V is TRBV18; D perhaps matches TRBD1 (5 bases). Germline V CDR1 and CDR2: KGHSH, LQKENI. The CDR3 is 13 amino acids. Trimming shortened V by 3 bases and J by 6 bases, and 9 bases separated the two germline ends. Here the CDR3 reads CASSPGHLNEQFF. The CDR3 DNA is TGTGCCAGCTCACCCGGACACCTCAATGAGCAGTTCTTC.

This clonotype was observed a handful of times. The V and J genes are TRBV7-9 and TRBJ2-7, with D perhaps matching TRBD2 (5 bases). This CDR3 has 14 residues. The V end was cut by 8 bases, the J end by 2 bases, with 16 bases between. The germline CDR1 and CDR2 sequences are SEHNR and FQNEAQ (reference sequence). Written as DNA, the CDR3 is TGTGCCAGCGGAGGAGGAGGACCGGCCTACGAGCAGTACTTC. Translated, it gives CASGGGGPAYEQYF.

This clonotype was observed many times. This rearrangement joins TRBV12-3 or TRBV12-4 to TRBJ2-5; unclear D gene. V lost 5 bases, J lost 2 bases, and 6 bases lay in between. This CDR3 has 12 residues. CDR3 amino acids: CASSENQETQYF. The CDR3 DNA sequence: TGTGCCAGCAGTGAAAATCAAGAGACCCAGTACTTC.